This T cell receptor (beta chain) comes out of a study of T cells after yellow fever vaccination. Looking at the study overall: SMART-Seq v4 Ultra Low Input prepared the low-cell-number fractions. General study findings and limits: One caveat is that FACS-sorted repertoires could contain abundant clonotypes contaminating from the bulk population.

This CDR3 is built from 14 residues. V shed 4 bases, J shed 6 bases, and the junction held 6 bases outside the gene matches. Germline assignment: CDR1 KGHDR and CDR2 SFDVKD. A process of 5'RACE template switching, which added a universal primer site and UMIs, was used to make TCR cDNA. TCRdb ran MiXCR on the 5' RACE reads and lists one entry per CDR3 protein. The sample records 240,000 or so distinct CDR3 sequences, 6.9% being singletons. About this clonotype itself: No antigen is known for it.

The V and J genes are TRBV24-1 and TRBJ2-5; TRBD1 matches 8 bases. Sequenced here: CD4+ T cells sorted from PBMCs, sampled 15 days after the yellow fever booster vaccination. The sequence came from a man aged 25 to 40 who received the YFV17D yellow fever vaccine. The CDR3 loop reads CATSEPRQGKTQYF. As DNA, the CDR3 is TGTGCCACCAGTGAGCCGAGACAGGGGAAGACCCAGTACTTC.